This T cell receptor beta chain was identified in a study of sequential checkpoint blockade in melanoma. Profiled with immunoSEQ multiplex PCR; TCRdb holds only in-frame clones, not every one. Seen here are under 45,000 clones, roughly 81% observed once, and the top ten hold 4.5% to 7%. This clone appeared a single time. Treatment here: randomized to nivolumab then ipilimumab (arm A) or the reverse (arm B). PBMC sorting kept live CD3+CD8+ cells without CD19 or CD56. Germline-derived CDR1 and CDR2 are SGHAT and FQNNGV. There are 16 residues in the CDR3. Trimming cost V 4 bases and J 7 bases; bases outside gene matches: 11.

The sequencing here drew on CD8+ T cells sorted from blood (inferred from file names), taken from a patient given nivolumab and ipilimumab in sequence. V and J are TRBV11-2 and TRBJ2-2; 8 bases fit TRBD1. This clonotype originated in a human donor with melanoma. The chain's CDR3 is CASSSWGRGQDGELFF. DNA for the CDR3: TGTGCCAGCAGCTCGTGGGGCAGGGGGCAGGACGGGGAGCTGTTTTTT.